Listed here are 13 T cell receptor beta chains from one sample, sequenced in a study of shared clonotypes between healthy human individuals (TCRdb year 2020). The library was generated by the immunoSEQ multiplex PCR assay. In TCRdb, the immuneACCESS table is reduced to in-frame sequences with V and J assigned. These tables do not hold every clone; where another copy was compared, an unresolved V gene accounts for under half, and the others remain unexplained. The sample yields 2 million to 2.5 million clones; 85% to 95% were counted once. The ten largest clones add up to around 0.4% of the sample. The sample taken for sequencing was naive CD4+ T cells from PBMCs. The cell subset or site label, read with the paper, signifies: CD45RA+ positively selected. The receptors come from a young man in good health. Some clones in this sample may be carry-over from other donors' samples.

The chain combines TRBV10-3 with TRBJ2-7, with D possibly being TRBD2 (6 bases). V was clipped by 4 bases and J by 9 bases, with 16 bases between them. The CDR3 loop spans 13 amino acids. The germline CDR1 and CDR2 sequences are ENHRY and SYGVKD. The DNA of the CDR3 is TGTGCCATCAGTGCCAGCGGGCAGGTGGTGCAGTACTTC. Amino acid sequence: CAISASGQVVQYF.

Details on this clone: Other DNA sequences from this sample encode an identical CDR3 as well. The chain links TRBV15 to TRBJ1-5, with D uncertain. The germline V gene has CDR1 LNHNV and CDR2 YYDKDF (reference sequence). Trimming took 3 bases from V and 0 from J, leaving 6 bases between them. The CDR3 covers 14 residues. The CDR3 sequence is CATSRGYSNQPQHF. The CDR3 DNA reads TGTGCCACCAGCAGGGGATATAGCAATCAGCCCCAGCATTTT.

This clone has just one count. The chain carries TRBV12-5 and TRBJ2-2, with 10 bases matching TRBD2. The CDR3 is made up of 16 amino acids. The germline V gene encodes CDR1 LGHNT and CDR2 FRNRAP. J was trimmed by 6 bases and V by 1 base; bases with no gene match: 5. The CDR3 nucleotides are TGTGCTAGTGGTTTGGGGCTAGCGGGGGTTCCCGGGGAGCTGTTTTTT. Translated: CASGLGLAGVPGELFF.

This chain joins TRBV6-1 and TRBJ2-1; unclear D gene. Germline CDR1 is MNHNS and CDR2 is SASEGT. V gave up 4 bases and J gave up 1 base, with 11 bases separating them. This CDR3 is 15 amino acids long. CDR3 nucleotide sequence: TGTGCCAGCAGTGCCAAGGCTTTTTCCTACAATGAGCAGTTCTTC. It yields the protein CASSAKAFSYNEQFF.

The rearrangement links TRBV28 to TRBJ2-7; 9 bases fit TRBD1. The CDR3 loop spans 14 amino acids. Trimming at V came to 3 bases and at J to 6 bases, leaving 6 bases not matched to a gene. The germline gives CDR1 MDHEN, CDR2 SYDVKM. CDR3 coding DNA: TGTGCCAGCAGTTTGGGGACAGGGTTACGCGAGCAGTACTTC. Its translation is CASSLGTGLREQYF. Full variable domain (missing parts from reference TRBV28 and TRBJ2-7): DVKVTQSSRYLVKRTGEKVFLECVQDMDHENMFWYRQDPGLGLRLIYFSYDVKMKEKGDIPEGYSVSREKKERFSLILESASTNQTSMYLCASSLGTGLREQYFGPGTRLTVT.

The chain joins TRBV5-4 to TRBJ2-1, with D possibly being TRBD2 (5 bases). This CDR3 is 15 amino acids long. CDR1 and CDR2 (germline): SGHNT, YYREEE (reference sequence). Trimming stripped 0 bases from V and 4 bases from J, with 11 bases between. The CDR3, as DNA: TGTGCCAGCAGCTTGGTACTAGGCCTATACAATGAGCAGTTCTTC. Residues: CASSLVLGLYNEQFF.

The J gene is TRBJ2-2, the V gene TRBV7-9, with a possible D match to TRBD1 (6 bases). The CDR3 length is 15 residues. Germline V CDR1 and CDR2: SEHNR, FQNEAQ (reference sequence). Trimming shortened V by 5 bases and J by 0 bases, and 10 bases separated the two germline ends. In DNA form, the CDR3 reads TGTGCCAGCAGCCTGGGACATTCGAACACCGGGGAGCTGTTTTTT. Translation gives CASSLGHSNTGELFF.

Remarks on this clone: The same CDR3 also results from other DNA sequences found in this sample. The V and J genes are TRBV5-1 and TRBJ1-1; 10 bases match TRBD1. V shed 3 bases and J 1 base; nucleotides not matched to a gene: 3. The CDR3 runs to 15 residues. Germline CDR1 SGHRS, CDR2 YFSETQ. In nucleotides, the CDR3 is TGCGCCAGCAGCTGGGGGACAGGGGCGAACACTGAAGCTTTCTTT. Translation gives CASSWGTGANTEAFF.

The chain is built from TRBV4-2 and TRBJ2-2; D gene uncertain. V lost 3 bases and J 6 bases, leaving 11 bases between the germline ends. The CDR3 has 14 amino acids. Looked up from germline, CDR1 is LGHNA and CDR2 is YNFKEQ. CDR3 amino acids: CASSQDRSSGELFF. The CDR3 DNA reads as TGTGCCAGCAGCCAGGATAGGTCGTCCGGGGAGCTGTTTTTT.

In the case of this clone: The same CDR3 is also encoded by other DNA sequences in this sample. The CDR3 loop reads CASSFRDRGTEAFF. CDR3 coding DNA: TGTGCCAGCAGCTTCCGGGACAGGGGGACTGAAGCTTTCTTT. The chain has TRBV5-4 and TRBJ1-1; 11 bases fit TRBD1. Germline-derived CDR1 and CDR2 are SGHNT and YYREEE (reference sequence). V lost 2 bases and J lost 5; bases outside the gene matches: 2. The CDR3 is 14 amino acids.

This sequence joins TRBV5-1 and TRBJ1-2, with D tentatively TRBD1 (5 bases). CDR1 is SGHRS, CDR2 YFSETQ, per germline. The CDR3 is 13 amino acids. V lost 4 bases and J 5 bases, leaving 12 bases between the germline ends. The CDR3 protein is CASSTGGQYGYTF. CDR3 DNA: TGCGCCAGCAGCACAGGTGGGCAGTATGGCTACACCTTC.

This CDR3 is CASSGWEETQYF. DNA for the CDR3: TGTGCCAGCAGTGGGTGGGAAGAGACCCAGTACTTC. The rearrangement links TRBV28 to TRBJ2-5; no firm D call. CDR1 and CDR2 (germline): MDHEN, SYDVKM. The V end lost 5 bases, the J end lost 3 bases, and 7 bases lay between the germline ends. The CDR3 has 12 amino acids. The full variable domain, in which reference TRBV28 and TRBJ2-5 provide the parts outside the CDR3, is DVKVTQSSRYLVKRTGEKVFLECVQDMDHENMFWYRQDPGLGLRLIYFSYDVKMKEKGDIPEGYSVSREKKERFSLILESASTNQTSMYLCASSGWEETQYFGPGTRLLVL.

DNA of the CDR3: TGTGCCAGCAGCGTATTGGGACAGGGATCTTTCGATACGCAGTATTTT. Protein sequence: CASSVLGQGSFDTQYF. The rearrangement links TRBV9 to TRBJ2-3, with TRBD1 identical over 9 bases. J lost 6 bases, V lost 1 base, and 9 bases had no gene match. The CDR3 extends over 16 amino acids. Germline V gene sequence: CDR1 SGDLS, CDR2 YYNGEE.